This TCR beta chain derives from a study of control samples from healthy donors and cancer patients. Here immunoSEQ multiplex PCR was the method, and the copy in TCRdb shows in-frame clones only, minus some. The sample yields 100,000 to 150,000 clones, roughly 90% seen once. Germline assignment: CDR1 LNHDA and CDR2 SQIVND (reference sequence). This CDR3 has 17 amino acids. Trimming removed 3 bases from V and 4 bases from J; junction bases left unmatched: 12. The TCR comes from a woman aged 45-59 years in good health. Sequenced sample: blood. The chain joins TRBV19 to TRBJ1-2; 9 bases match TRBD1. The CDR3 nucleotides are TGTGCCAGTAGTATTCCCGGGACAGGGTTTTGGTCCTATGGCTACACCTTC. Translated: CASSIPGTGFWSYGYTF.